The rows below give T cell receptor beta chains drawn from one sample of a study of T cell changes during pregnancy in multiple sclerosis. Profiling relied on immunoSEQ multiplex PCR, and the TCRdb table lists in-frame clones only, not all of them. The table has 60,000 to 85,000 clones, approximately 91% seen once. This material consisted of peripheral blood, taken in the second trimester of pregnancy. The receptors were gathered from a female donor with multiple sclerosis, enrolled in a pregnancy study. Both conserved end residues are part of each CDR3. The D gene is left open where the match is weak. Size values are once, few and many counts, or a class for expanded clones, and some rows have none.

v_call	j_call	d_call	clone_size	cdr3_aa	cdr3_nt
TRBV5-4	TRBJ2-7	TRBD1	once	CASSLAGTGEGEQYF	TGTGCCAGCAGCTTGGCGGGGACAGGGGAAGGCGAGCAGTACTTC
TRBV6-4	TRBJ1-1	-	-	CASRDGQLNTEAFF	TGTGCCAGCAGGGATGGACAGTTGAACACTGAAGCTTTCTTT
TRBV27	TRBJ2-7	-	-	CASSFGAGGEQYF	TGTGCCAGCAGTTTTGGGGCAGGCGGCGAGCAGTACTTC
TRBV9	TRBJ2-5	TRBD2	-	CASSAMGLAGGQETQYF	TGTGCCAGCAGCGCCATGGGACTAGCGGGGGGCCAAGAGACCCAGTACTTC
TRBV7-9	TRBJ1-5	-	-	CASSPGGNQPQHF	TGTGCCAGCAGCCCGGGTGGGAATCAGCCCCAGCATTTT
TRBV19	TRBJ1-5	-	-	CASSIKGFNQPQHF	TGTGCCAGTAGTATTAAGGGGTTCAATCAGCCCCAGCATTTT
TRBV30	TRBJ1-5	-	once	CAWSAPGGNQPQHF	TGTGCCTGGAGTGCCCCAGGGGGCAATCAGCCCCAGCATTTT
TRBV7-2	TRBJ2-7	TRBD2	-	CASSPRLAGGPYEQYF	TGTGCCAGCAGCCCACGCCTAGCGGGAGGGCCCTACGAGCAGTACTTC
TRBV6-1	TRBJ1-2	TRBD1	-	CASSEIGQVHRHGYTF	TGTGCCAGCAGTGAAATCGGACAGGTCCATAGGCATGGCTACACCTTC
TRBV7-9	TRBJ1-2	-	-	CASSLGAVGYTF	TGTGCCAGCAGCTTAGGGGCCGTGGGCTACACCTTC
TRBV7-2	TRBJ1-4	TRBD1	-	CASSLAKTGAQNEKLFF	TGTGCCAGCAGCTTAGCGAAGACAGGGGCGCAAAATGAAAAACTGTTTTTT
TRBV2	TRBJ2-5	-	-	CASSGQGGGGQYF	TGTGCCAGCAGTGGCCAGGGGGGAGGAGGCCAGTACTTC
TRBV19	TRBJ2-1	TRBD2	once	CASGLAGGNEQFF	TGTGCCAGTGGACTAGCGGGGGGCAATGAGCAGTTCTTC
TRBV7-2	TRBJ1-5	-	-	CASSSRIMDSYSNQPQHF	TGTGCCAGCAGCTCTAGAATTATGGACAGTTATAGCAATCAGCCCCAGCATTTT
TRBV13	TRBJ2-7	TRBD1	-	CASSPDRQAYEQYF	TGTGCCAGCAGCCCGGACAGGCAGGCCTACGAGCAGTACTTC
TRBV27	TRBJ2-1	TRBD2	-	CASSRRGFHNEQFF	TGTGCCAGCAGCCGGCGGGGGTTCCACAATGAGCAGTTCTTC
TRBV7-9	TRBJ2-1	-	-	CASSTSGNSYNEQFF	TGTGCCAGCAGCACCTCGGGGAACTCCTACAATGAGCAGTTCTTC
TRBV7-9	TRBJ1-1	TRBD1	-	CASSPPGQGEAFF	TGTGCCAGCAGCCCCCCGGGACAGGGTGAAGCTTTCTTT
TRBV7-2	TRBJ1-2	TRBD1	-	CASSLASQGGYGYTF	TGTGCCAGCAGCTTAGCGAGCCAGGGGGGTTATGGCTACACCTTC
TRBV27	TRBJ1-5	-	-	CASRQPNQPQHF	TGTGCCAGCAGACAGCCTAATCAGCCCCAGCATTTT
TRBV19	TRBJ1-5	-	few	CASSLLGNQPQHF	TGTGCCAGTAGCCTCCTCGGTAATCAGCCCCAGCATTTT
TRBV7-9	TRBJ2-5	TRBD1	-	CASSWDRDQETQYF	TGTGCCAGCAGCTGGGACAGGGACCAAGAGACCCAGTACTTC
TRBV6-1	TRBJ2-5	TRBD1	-	CASRGQGRGETQYF	TGTGCCAGCCGGGGACAGGGACGCGGAGAGACCCAGTACTTC
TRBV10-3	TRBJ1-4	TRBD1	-	CAISESGIGTGNEKLFF	TGTGCCATCAGTGAGTCGGGTATAGGGACAGGGAATGAAAAGCTGTTTTTT
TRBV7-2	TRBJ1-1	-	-	CASSFGNTEAFF	TGTGCCAGCAGCTTCGGGAACACTGAAGCTTTCTTT
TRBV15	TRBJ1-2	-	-	CATSRDPDYGYTF	TGTGCCACCAGCAGAGACCCGGACTATGGCTACACCTTC
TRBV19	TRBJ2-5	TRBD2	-	CASSISGTSLIVGETQYF	TGTGCCAGTAGTATTTCCGGGACTAGTCTAATCGTGGGAGAGACCCAGTACTTC
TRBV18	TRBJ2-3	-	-	CASSPTGNTDTQYF	TGTGCCAGCTCACCGACGGGGAACACAGATACGCAGTATTTT
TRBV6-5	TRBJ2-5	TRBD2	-	CASRRAGVLQETQYF	TGTGCCAGCAGGAGAGCGGGGGTCCTCCAAGAGACCCAGTACTTC
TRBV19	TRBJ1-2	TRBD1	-	CASSVGPQTGVEGYTF	TGTGCCAGTAGTGTAGGCCCCCAAACAGGGGTCGAGGGCTACACCTTC
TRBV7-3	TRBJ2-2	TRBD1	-	CASRAGTGYSGELFF	TGTGCCAGCAGGGCCGGGACAGGGTATTCCGGGGAGCTGTTTTTT
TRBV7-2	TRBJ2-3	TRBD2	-	CASSLRRAGGLSDTQYF	TGTGCCAGCAGCTTAAGGAGGGCGGGGGGGCTCTCAGATACGCAGTATTTT
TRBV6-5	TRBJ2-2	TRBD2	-	CASSYAGGLDTGELFF	TGTGCCAGCAGTTACGCGGGGGGCCTGGACACCGGGGAGCTGTTTTTT
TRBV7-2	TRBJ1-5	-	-	CASSFGFNQPQHF	TGTGCCAGCAGCTTCGGTTTCAATCAGCCCCAGCATTTT
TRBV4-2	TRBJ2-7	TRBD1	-	CASSQDLKGAAYEQYF	TGTGCCAGCAGCCAAGATCTCAAGGGGGCAGCCTACGAGCAGTACTTC
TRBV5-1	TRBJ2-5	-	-	CASSSTGTLQETQYF	TGCGCCAGCAGCTCAACCGGGACACTCCAAGAGACCCAGTACTTC
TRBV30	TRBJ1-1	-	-	CAWSVLSPSTEAFF	TGTGCCTGGAGTGTTCTTAGTCCAAGCACTGAAGCTTTCTTT
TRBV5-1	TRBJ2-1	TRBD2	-	CASIPGLADYNEQFF	TGCGCCAGCATCCCGGGACTAGCGGACTACAATGAGCAGTTCTTC
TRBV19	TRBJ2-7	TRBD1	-	CASSVTGVRAYEQYF	TGTGCCAGTAGTGTAACAGGGGTGAGGGCCTACGAGCAGTACTTC
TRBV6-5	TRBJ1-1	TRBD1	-	CASTRPGGLSTEAFF	TGTGCCAGCACCAGGCCAGGGGGCCTGAGCACTGAAGCTTTCTTT
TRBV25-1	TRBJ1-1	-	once	CASSESGLQGRTNTEAFF	TGTGCCAGCAGTGAATCCGGCCTTCAGGGGCGCACGAACACTGAAGCTTTCTTT
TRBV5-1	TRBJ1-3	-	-	CASSLAEIRGSSGNTIYF	TGCGCCAGCAGCTTGGCGGAGATCAGGGGCTCCTCTGGAAACACCATATATTTT
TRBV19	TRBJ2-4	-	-	CASSIGSGVAKNIQYF	TGTGCCAGTAGTATTGGGAGCGGTGTAGCCAAAAACATTCAGTACTTC
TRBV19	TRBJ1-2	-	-	CASAGASGYTF	TGTGCCAGTGCGGGAGCATCCGGCTACACCTTC
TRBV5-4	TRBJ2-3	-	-	CASSLAPLAADTQYF	TGTGCCAGCAGCTTGGCTCCTCTAGCTGCAGATACGCAGTATTTT
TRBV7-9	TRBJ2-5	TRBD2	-	CASSSIAGTQETQYF	TGTGCCAGCAGCTCAATAGCGGGTACACAAGAGACCCAGTACTTC
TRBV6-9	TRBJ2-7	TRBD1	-	CASSYWGDRNPYEQYF	TGTGCCAGCAGTTATTGGGGGGACAGGAATCCCTACGAGCAGTACTTC
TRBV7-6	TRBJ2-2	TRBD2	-	CASSLGTSGRTGELFF	TGTGCCAGCAGCTTAGGGACTAGCGGGAGGACCGGGGAGCTGTTTTTT
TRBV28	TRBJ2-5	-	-	CASNGQNQETQYF	TGTGCCAGTAACGGACAGAACCAAGAGACCCAGTACTTC
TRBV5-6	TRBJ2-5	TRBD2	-	CASSNLAGFGETQYF	TGTGCCAGCAGCAACCTAGCGGGCTTTGGGGAGACCCAGTACTTC
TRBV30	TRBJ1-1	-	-	CAWSVRGGLKNTEAFF	TGTGCCTGGAGTGTACGGGGGGGGCTAAAGAACACTGAAGCTTTCTTT
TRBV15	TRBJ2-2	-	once	CATSRDRELIGELFF	TGTGCCACCAGCAGAGATCGAGAACTAATCGGGGAGCTGTTTTTT
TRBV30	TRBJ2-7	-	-	CAWTRGVSYEQYF	TGTGCCTGGACTCGGGGAGTCTCCTACGAGCAGTACTTC
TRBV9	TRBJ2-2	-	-	CASSGGGDTGELFF	TGTGCCAGCAGCGGAGGCGGGGACACCGGGGAGCTGTTTTTT